This T cell receptor beta chain was sequenced for a study of human thymus T cells. With respect to this clone: No antigen is known for it.

Resections were taken during corrective heart surgery, and the thymus tissue came from these. Infants, healthy and Finnish, who were having corrective surgery for congenital heart defects served as donors. Study-level findings and limits: There were highly overlapping thymic repertoires among unrelated individuals, as related research reported. Thymic and blood repertoires appeared to carry a bias in their V and J gene usage.

Method: immunoSEQ multiplex PCR; TCRdb's copy keeps in-frame clones and lacks some. The sample contains about 78,000 clones, nearly 98% of which appear only once. This TCR came from a boy in the first two years of life with a congenital heart defect but otherwise immunologically healthy. The sequencing sample was made of thymus tissue.

The CDR3 reads CASSPREGLRKTQYF. The CDR3 region has the DNA TGTGCCAGCAGCCCCCGAGAGGGGCTGCGAAAGACCCAGTACTTC. J is TRBJ2-5 and V is TRBV7-9; TRBD1 or TRBD2 may be the D gene (5 bases each). This CDR3 contains 15 residues. V lost 5 bases and J 6 bases, leaving 19 bases between the germline ends. Germline V CDR1 and CDR2: SEHNR, FQNEAQ (reference sequence).